These T cell receptor beta chains were read from a single sample in a study of Graves' ophthalmopathy and Graves' hyperthyroidism. One entry per CDR3 protein results from TCRdb running MiXCR on the multiplex PCR reads. The sample consists of about 410,000 distinct CDR3 sequences, approximately 20% of them appearing once. Sequenced sample: peripheral blood. These receptor sequences come from a woman aged 18-29 years with Graves' ophthalmopathy. The CDR3 runs from the conserved cysteine through the conserved F or W. The D gene is left open where the match is weak. Clone size is not always given. Where it is, it says once, few, many or a class for expanded clones.

cdr3_aa	cdr3_nt	j_call	clone_size	v_call	cdr3_length	d_call
CASRIAGTGANQPQHF	TGTGCCAGTCGGATCGCCGGGACAGGGGCGAATCAGCCCCAGCATTTT	TRBJ1-5	many	TRBV27	16	TRBD1
CAWSAEQPQHF	TGTGCCTGGAGCGCCGAGCAGCCCCAGCATTTT	TRBJ1-5	.	TRBV30	11	.
CASSLITGGMADYGYTF	TGTGCCAGCAGTTTAATCACAGGGGGCATGGCGGACTATGGCTACACCTTC	TRBJ1-2	many	TRBV28	17	TRBD1
CASSKESSYEQYF	TGTGCCAGCTCGAAGGAGAGCTCCTACGAGCAGTACTTC	TRBJ2-7	many	TRBV18	13	.
CASSKEEENGYTF	TGTGCCAGCAGTAAGGAAGAGGAAAATGGCTACACCTTC	TRBJ1-2	many	TRBV6-2/TRBV6-3	13	.
CATSRVGWADSPLHF	TGTGCCACCAGCAGAGTTGGTTGGGCTGATTCACCCCTCCACTTT	TRBJ1-6	many	TRBV15	15	.
CASNTKNIQYF	TGTGCCAGCAACACCAAAAACATTCAGTACTTC	TRBJ2-4	many	TRBV28	11	.
CASSFPGTSAERTQYF	TGTGCCAGCAGCTTCCCCGGGACTAGCGCCGAACGGACCCAGTACTTC	TRBJ2-5	many	TRBV11-2	16	TRBD2
CASSPYLNTGELFF	TGTGCCAGCAGCCCCTACTTAAACACCGGGGAGCTGTTTTTT	TRBJ2-2	many	TRBV11-2	14	.
CASKRAGDTEAFF	TGTGCCAGCAAAAGGGCGGGGGACACTGAAGCTTTCTTT	TRBJ1-1	many	TRBV27	13	.
CASRAGTGGAGANVLTF	TGTGCCAGCAGGGCCGGGACAGGGGGCGCTGGGGCCAACGTCCTGACTTTC	TRBJ2-6	many	TRBV27	17	TRBD1
CSVDPEGQETQYF	TGCAGCGTTGATCCAGAGGGTCAAGAGACCCAGTACTTC	TRBJ2-5	many	TRBV29-1	13	.
CASSSPTGDNSPLHF	TGTGCCAGCAGTTCACCAACAGGGGACAATTCACCCCTCCACTTT	TRBJ1-6	many	TRBV28	15	TRBD1
CASRRQQGTEAFF	TGTGCCAGCAGACGGCAACAGGGGACTGAAGCTTTCTTT	TRBJ1-1	many	TRBV7-3	13	TRBD1
CASSQGANPYEQYF	TGCGCCAGCAGTCAGGGGGCGAATCCCTACGAGCAGTACTTC	TRBJ2-7	many	TRBV5-1	14	TRBD1
CSASTGAETQYF	TGCAGTGCTTCAACAGGGGCAGAGACCCAGTACTTC	TRBJ2-5	many	TRBV20-1	12	TRBD1
CASSLEQATGELFF	TGTGCCAGCAGCTTAGAACAGGCCACCGGGGAGCTGTTTTTT	TRBJ2-2	many	TRBV7-2	14	.
CASSLTGVNTEAFF	TGTGCCAGCAGCCTGACAGGGGTGAACACTGAAGCTTTCTTT	TRBJ1-1	many	TRBV12-3/TRBV12-4	14	TRBD1
CASSLGAGGQPQHF	TGTGCCAGCAGTTTAGGGGCAGGAGGTCAGCCCCAGCATTTT	TRBJ1-5	.	TRBV12-3/TRBV12-4	14	.
CASGLAGGHEQYF	TGCGCCAGCGGACTAGCGGGAGGCCACGAGCAGTACTTC	TRBJ2-7	many	TRBV10-1	13	TRBD2
CASSRTGIVSTGELFF	TGTGCCAGCAGCCGGACAGGGATAGTTTCCACCGGGGAGCTGTTTTTT	TRBJ2-2	many	TRBV11-2	16	TRBD1
CASSQDASGQLGRGEQYF	TGCGCCAGCAGCCAAGACGCATCCGGACAGCTGGGGCGAGGCGAGCAGTACTTC	TRBJ2-7	few	TRBV4-1	18	.
CASRGLAREETQYF	TGTGCCAGTAGGGGACTAGCAAGAGAAGAGACCCAGTACTTC	TRBJ2-5	many	TRBV12-3/TRBV12-4	14	TRBD2
CASSLHAGLAGVYEQYF	TGTGCCAGCAGTCTCCACGCCGGACTAGCGGGAGTCTACGAGCAGTACTTC	TRBJ2-7	many	TRBV12-3/TRBV12-4	17	TRBD2
CASSRLGGETYEQYF	TGTGCCAGCAGTCGGCTTGGGGGAGAAACCTACGAGCAGTACTTC	TRBJ2-7	many	TRBV28	15	.
CASSMSGGAGANVLTF	TGTGCCAGTAGTATGTCAGGAGGAGCTGGGGCCAACGTCCTGACTTTC	TRBJ2-6	many	TRBV19	16	.
CASSSRQIHYGYTF	TGTGCCAGCAGTTCCCGACAGATACACTATGGCTACACCTTC	TRBJ1-2	.	TRBV12-3/TRBV12-4	14	.
CASSSGTGRKNIQYF	TGTGCCAGCAGTTCCGGGACAGGGAGGAAAAACATTCAGTACTTC	TRBJ2-4	few	TRBV28	15	TRBD1
CASSVTRVSSYEQYF	TGTGCCAGCAGTGTTACCAGGGTCAGCTCCTACGAGCAGTACTTC	TRBJ2-7	many	TRBV6-1	15	.
CASSQWPQRAHEQYF	TGTGCCAGCAGCCAATGGCCTCAGCGGGCCCACGAGCAGTACTTC	TRBJ2-7	many	TRBV7-3	15	.
CASSTTVSRDQPQHF	TGTGCCAGTAGTACCACGGTCTCGAGGGATCAGCCCCAGCATTTT	TRBJ1-5	many	TRBV19	15	.
CASSPGGSLNTEAFF	TGTGCCAGCAGCCCGGGCGGCAGCTTGAACACTGAAGCTTTCTTT	TRBJ1-1	many	TRBV7-2	15	.
CASSLKLRGEAFF	TGTGCCAGCAGCTTAAAACTAAGGGGGGAAGCTTTCTTT	TRBJ1-1	many	TRBV7-2	13	.
CSVADSNSNQPQHF	TGCAGCGTGGCGGACAGCAATAGCAATCAGCCCCAGCATTTT	TRBJ1-5	many	TRBV29-1	14	.
CATSHGGTSGIGETQYF	TGTGCCACCAGCCACGGGGGGACTAGCGGGATTGGGGAGACCCAGTACTTC	TRBJ2-5	.	TRBV15	17	TRBD2
CASKSLGLGGTGELFF	TGTGCCAGTAAGAGTTTGGGACTAGGAGGCACCGGGGAGCTGTTTTTT	TRBJ2-2	many	TRBV27	16	TRBD2
CASSPRQAETQYF	TGTGCCAGCTCACCACGACAGGCGGAGACCCAGTACTTC	TRBJ2-5	many	TRBV18	13	.
CASSPGLAESDTQYF	TGTGCCAGCAGCCCGGGACTAGCGGAATCTGATACGCAGTATTTT	TRBJ2-3	many	TRBV6-5	15	TRBD2
CASKPAAGVGIQYF	TGTGCCAGCAAACCAGCCGCGGGGGTGGGCATTCAGTACTTC	TRBJ2-4	many	TRBV28	14	TRBD2
CASSLGGRTTEAFF	TGTGCCAGCAGTTTAGGGGGGCGCACCACTGAAGCTTTCTTT	TRBJ1-1	.	TRBV28	14	.
CASALVGEIPGEQFF	TGTGCCAGCGCCCTAGTCGGGGAAATCCCAGGTGAGCAGTTCTTC	TRBJ2-1	many	TRBV7-6	15	.
CASSPAGRTDGYTF	TGCGCCAGCAGCCCGGCGGGGAGAACGGATGGCTACACCTTC	TRBJ1-2	many	TRBV5-1	14	.
CASSRRDTSSPLHF	TGTGCCAGCAGTCGTCGGGACACCTCTTCACCCCTCCACTTT	TRBJ1-6	few	TRBV27	14	.
CASSIRPGYQPQHF	TGTGCCAGTAGTATACGCCCAGGGTATCAGCCCCAGCATTTT	TRBJ1-5	many	TRBV19	14	.
CASSYPTGRAPNTEAFF	TGTGCCAGCAGTTACCCTACTGGCAGGGCCCCGAACACTGAAGCTTTCTTT	TRBJ1-1	many	TRBV6-2/TRBV6-3	17	.
CASSPGEGRPQHF	TGTGCCAGCAGCCCCGGAGAAGGCCGGCCCCAGCATTTT	TRBJ1-5	.	TRBV7-2	13	.
CASIRGAGQNTGELFF	TGTGCCAGCATCAGGGGAGCAGGCCAGAACACCGGGGAGCTGTTTTTT	TRBJ2-2	many	TRBV28	16	.
CASRLTSGPYEQYF	TGTGCCAGCAGACTGACTAGCGGCCCCTACGAGCAGTACTTC	TRBJ2-7	many	TRBV6-1	14	TRBD2
CAWSTRGPETQYF	TGTGCCTGGAGTACGAGGGGGCCGGAGACCCAGTACTTC	TRBJ2-5	many	TRBV30	13	TRBD1
CASATPSSYEQYF	TGTGCCAGCGCCACTCCCAGCTCCTACGAGCAGTACTTC	TRBJ2-7	.	TRBV12-3/TRBV12-4	13	.
CASRWSVGPEQYF	TGTGCCAGCAGGTGGTCTGTCGGGCCCGAGCAGTACTTC	TRBJ2-7	many	TRBV6-1	13	.
CASSLGTTQRWGELFF	TGTGCCAGCAGCCTAGGGACTACCCAGCGATGGGGGGAGCTGTTTTTT	TRBJ2-2	many	TRBV4-2	16	TRBD2
CASSLTSSYNSPLHF	TGTGCCAGCAGCTTAACGAGCTCCTATAATTCACCCCTCCACTTT	TRBJ1-6	.	TRBV7-2	15	.
CASSPPTGELFF	TGTGCCAGCAGTCCCCCAACCGGGGAGCTGTTTTTT	TRBJ2-2	many	TRBV28	12	.
CASSLDGAYRRVSYEQYF	TGTGCCAGCAGCTTAGACGGGGCCTATCGGAGGGTCTCCTACGAGCAGTACTTC	TRBJ2-7	many	TRBV11-2	18	.
CSVSDRVISYEQYF	TGCAGCGTTTCGGACAGGGTCATATCCTACGAGCAGTACTTC	TRBJ2-7	.	TRBV29-1	14	TRBD1
CASSFYGNGQPQHF	TGTGCCAGCAGTTTTTACGGGAACGGGCAGCCCCAGCATTTT	TRBJ1-5	.	TRBV28	14	.
CASSLNTDTQYF	TGCGCCAGCAGCTTGAACACAGATACGCAGTATTTT	TRBJ2-3	many	TRBV5-1	12	.
CASSPGQGYHQPQHF	TGTGCCAGCAGCCCGGGACAGGGGTATCATCAGCCCCAGCATTTT	TRBJ1-5	many	TRBV7-2	15	TRBD1
CASRRDREAFF	TGTGCCAGCAGAAGGGACCGGGAAGCTTTCTTT	TRBJ1-1	many	TRBV12-3/TRBV12-4	11	.